Sequencing of this T cell receptor beta chain was carried out in a study of cytomegalovirus exposure and HLA in healthy donors. Assay: immunoSEQ multiplex PCR; the TCRdb copy retains only in-frame clones and omits some. The profile covers about 200,000 clones, with around nine tenths appearing a single time and about 2% taken by the ten largest. The CDR3 loop spans 16 amino acids. Germline CDR1 and CDR2: SGHRS and YFSETQ. Trimming left V 4 bases short and J 4 bases short, with 18 bases between. Broader study findings: A few CMV-associated chains were confirmed in vitro to be specific for CMV antigens.

Comment on this clone: Its antigen is undetermined.

The origin of this receptor is a woman between 18 and 29 years old in good health and CMV-seropositive. Material for sequencing was PBMCs. This chain connects TRBV5-1 to TRBJ2-1; maybe TRBD2 (6 bases). CDR3 DNA sequence: TGCGCCAGCAGCGCACCATTCAGGGCGGGATACAATGAGCAGTTCTTC. Amino acid sequence: CASSAPFRAGYNEQFF. The full variable domain, in which reference TRBV5-1 and TRBJ2-1 provide the parts outside the CDR3, is KAGVTQTPRYLIKTRGQQVTLSCSPISGHRSVSWYQQTPGQGLQFLFEYFSETQRNKGNFPGRFSGRQFSNSRSEMNVSTLELGDSALYLCASSAPFRAGYNEQFFGPGTRLTVL.